Included here is one TCR beta chain sequence, with context. The CDR3 spans 16 residues. The V gene's germline CDR1 is SGHRS and CDR2 YFSETQ. The V segment lost 3 bases and the J segment 6 bases; nucleotides outside the gene matches: 10. The entry originates in a study of blood T cell repertoires in COVID-19. The overall study: Sites in the United States, Italy and Spain provided acute and convalescent COVID-19 samples.

Authors' methods: Estimation of nucleated cell counts relied on the amplification of reference gene primers. The method was immunoSEQ multiplex PCR; TCRdb's version includes in-frame clones alone and lacks a portion of them. V and J calls and clone size are as listed in that table; D and trimming were resolved from the DNA. Here the sample spans over 100,000 clones, about nine tenths being singletons. The gene calls are TRBV5-1 and TRBJ2-2; TRBD2 aligns across 8 bases. The sequence was obtained from a man between 45 and 60 years old with acute or convalescent COVID-19. Sequenced: peripheral blood. CDR3 amino acids: CASSSGGGTWSGELFF. The DNA of the CDR3 is TGCGCCAGCAGCTCCGGGGGGGGTACCTGGTCCGGGGAGCTGTTTTTT.